This passage covers 6 T cell receptor beta chains from one sample sequenced in a study of control samples from healthy donors and cancer patients. Generated by immunoSEQ multiplex PCR, the TCRdb table keeps only in-frame clones and is missing some. In the table there are some 150,000 clones, about 94% of which are singletons. The sequencing input was PBMCs. Receptor source: a man in his sixties with colorectal cancer.

V is TRBV5-5 and J is TRBJ2-7; D possibly uses TRBD1 or TRBD2 (5 bases each). This CDR3 is 16 amino acids long. Trimming took 4 bases from V and 0 from J, leaving 17 bases between them. Germline CDR1 is SGHKS and CDR2 is YYEKEE (reference sequence). The CDR3 DNA is TGTGCCAGCAGCAGAACCGGGACCCCTTACTCCTACGAGCAGTACTTC. This gives the protein CASSRTGTPYSYEQYF.

Worth noting for this clone: Other DNA sequences from this sample encode an identical CDR3 as well. The chain employs TRBV18 and TRBJ1-5; TRBD1 might be the D (5 bases). V shed 3 bases and J shed 2 bases, with 8 bases lying between them. The CDR3 runs 14 residues. Germline CDR1 is KGHSH and CDR2 is LQKENI. The CDR3 here is CASSPRGGNQPQHF. The CDR3 region has the DNA TGTGCCAGCTCACCTCGGGGGGGCAATCAGCCCCAGCATTTT. Drawing the rest from reference TRBV18 and TRBJ1-5, the complete variable domain is NAGVMQNPRHLVRRRGQEARLRCSPMKGHSHVYWYRQLPEEGLKFMVYLQKENIIDESGMPKERFSAEFPKEGPSILRIQQVVRGDSAAYFCASSPRGGNQPQHFGDGTRLSIL.

CDR3 loop: CASSWGDIQETQYF. CDR3 coding DNA: TGTGCCAGCAGTTGGGGGGACATCCAAGAGACCCAGTACTTC. V usage is TRBV6-5 and J usage is TRBJ2-5; either TRBD1 or TRBD2 may fit D (6 bases each). The CDR3 totals 14 residues. V lost 4 bases and J lost 1, with 10 bases in between. Germline V gene sequence: CDR1 MNHEY, CDR2 SVGAGI.

V usage is TRBV5-4 and J usage is TRBJ2-3; 8 bases fit TRBD2. The CDR3 is made up of 15 amino acids. From germline, CDR1 is SGHNT and CDR2 YYREEE (reference sequence). V dropped 0 bases and J dropped 5; count of bases not matched to a gene: 5. CDR3 bases: TGTGCCAGCAGCTTGGATCGGGGGGGCGTAGATACGCAGTATTTT. Translated, it gives CASSLDRGGVDTQYF.

V usage is TRBV5-1 and J usage is TRBJ2-7; D uncertain. This CDR3 region has 12 residues. CDR1 is SGHRS, CDR2 YFSETQ, per germline. V was cut by 1 base and J by 6 bases, with 8 bases left in between. The CDR3 here is CASSLSQVEQYF. The CDR3 coding sequence is TGCGCCAGCAGCTTGTCTCAAGTCGAGCAGTACTTC.

This chain links TRBV9 with TRBJ1-4; 8 nucleotides agree with TRBD1. The junction had 12 bases not matched to a gene; V was cut back by 3 bases and J by 8 bases. Germline V gene sequence: CDR1 SGDLS, CDR2 YYNGEE. This CDR3 is 16 amino acids long. As DNA, the CDR3 is TGTGCCAGCAGCGGCCGGAGCCAGGGGGCAGGGGAAAAACTGTTTTTT. Residues: CASSGRSQGAGEKLFF.